These 14 T cell receptor beta chains were all obtained from the same sample, sequenced in a study of post-analysis software for immune sequencing data (dated by TCRdb to the mid-2010s). Broad study findings and their caveats: Significantly higher frequencies in patients than in controls were found for roughly 5 TRBV segments, including TRBV5-6, TRBV5-1 and TRBV20-1.

These receptors are not linked to any known antigen. Library generation was performed with PCR. Sequenced on an Illumina HiSeq 2500. To reduce PCR and sequencing biases, unique molecular identifiers were built into the TCR beta cDNA libraries. TCRdb itself trimmed the public reads at Q25 with fastp, ran MiXCR and retained productive beta chains. One record per CDR3 amino acid sequence lists the most common genes and DNA. The sample records approximately 730,000 distinct CDR3 sequences, 25% to 30% of which are singletons. 0.55% to 0.65% of the sample is taken by the ten largest. Input material: blood. Every receptor here comes from a girl aged 10 to 17 with multiple sclerosis.

This sequence joins TRBV15 and TRBJ2-4; no clear D gene. The V gene lost 0 bases and the J gene lost 0 bases, with 18 bases spanning the gap. The CDR3 length is 19 residues. Germline V gene sequence: CDR1 LNHNV, CDR2 YYDKDF (reference sequence). DNA of the CDR3: TGTGCCACCAGCAGAGATCTTGTGAGCGTCGATGGAGCCAAAAACATTCAGTACTTC. It translates to CATSRDLVSVDGAKNIQYF.

This clonotype was seen only a few times. The chain joins TRBV20-1 to TRBJ2-5, with TRBD2 identical over 9 bases. V lost 1 base to trimming and J lost 4 bases; unmatched junction nucleotides: 7. The germline gives CDR1 DFQATT, CDR2 SNEGSKA (reference sequence). This CDR3 region has 15 residues. The DNA for the CDR3 is TGCAGTGCTAGAGTGGTAGCGGGGGTCGCAGAGACCCAGTACTTC. Translating it yields CSARVVAGVAETQYF.

Concerning this clonotype: Germline is not matched at one junction end, which may reflect a read error. This sequence joins TRBV20-1 and TRBJ1-2; D gene uncertain. The CDR3 totals 13 residues. From germline, CDR1 is DFQATT and CDR2 SNEGSKA (reference sequence). CDR3 sequence: CSARGAANYGYTF. CDR3 nucleotide sequence: TGCAGTGCAAGAGGAGCGGCTAACTATGGCTACACCTTC.

This clonotype showed up just a few times. The J gene is TRBJ1-5, the V gene TRBV20-1, with 11 positions matching TRBD1. Germline V gives CDR1 DFQATT, CDR2 SNEGSKA (reference sequence). The CDR3 loop spans 17 amino acids. J gave up 0 bases and V 5 bases, and 9 bases lay outside the gene matches. The CDR3 nucleotides are TGCAGTGCTGACGGGACAGGGGGTCCTTTTAGCAATCAGCCCCAGCATTTT. It specifies CSADGTGGPFSNQPQHF.

There are a few counts of this clonotype. The rearrangement uses TRBV6-6 and TRBJ2-1; D possibly matches TRBD1 or TRBD2 (5 bases each). Looked up from germline, CDR1 is MNHNY and CDR2 is SVGAGI (reference sequence). With 2 bases removed from V and 7 bases from J, the gap between germline ends came to 15 bases. The CDR3 has 15 residues. CDR3 nucleotide sequence: TGTGCCAGCAGTTACGGGGACCCCCAGACGAATGAGCAGTTCTTC. Translated: CASSYGDPQTNEQFF.

This clonotype was seen a few times. V and J are TRBV2 and TRBJ2-7; a weak D match, TRBD2 (6 bases). CDR3 length equals 12 residues. Looked up from germline, CDR1 is SNHLY and CDR2 is FYNNEI. Trimming took 6 bases from V and 4 from J, leaving 10 bases between them. In DNA, the CDR3 is TGTGCCAGCAGGGGGGGTCGATACGAGCAGTACTTC. Protein product: CASRGGRYEQYF.

In its sample, this clonotype was seen a few times. V gene TRBV9 combines with J gene TRBJ2-4, with D perhaps matching TRBD2 (5 bases). The CDR3 has 14 residues. Per germline, CDR1 SGDLS and CDR2 YYNGEE. The V end was cut by 4 bases, the J end by 8 bases, with 16 bases between. The CDR3: CASSPPTDGDIQYF. DNA of the CDR3: TGTGCCAGCAGCCCTCCGACGGACGGGGACATTCAGTACTTC.

There are a few counts of this clonotype. The chain has TRBV7-2 and TRBJ1-4; no reliable D call. The CDR3 contains 15 residues. Germline assignment: CDR1 SGHTA and CDR2 FQGNSA. V gave up 1 base and J gave up 5 bases, with 11 bases separating them. The DNA of the CDR3 is TGTGCCAGCAGCTTAGTCGCGACGGGGAATGAAAAACTGTTTTTT. This translates into CASSLVATGNEKLFF.

V gene TRBV11-2 combines with J gene TRBJ2-1; D is perhaps TRBD2 (6 bases). The germline V and J ends were trimmed by 10 bases and 7 bases, with 11 bases remaining between them. This CDR3 is 11 amino acids long. Germline V gene sequence: CDR1 SGHAT, CDR2 FQNNGV. The CDR3 nucleotides are TGTGCCACAGTGGGAGGTAATGAGCAGTTCTTC. Its translation is CATVGGNEQFF.

The CDR3 DNA sequence: TGTGCCAGCAGCTCGAACCGGGACAGGGTAACAGATACGCAGTATTTT. Translated, it gives CASSSNRDRVTDTQYF. The chain employs TRBV5-8 and TRBJ2-3; 9 bases fit TRBD1. CDR1 and CDR2 (germline): SGHTS, YDEGEE. This CDR3 contains 16 residues. V was clipped by 3 bases and J by 3 bases; unmatched bases: 8.

This chain uses TRBV5-1 with TRBJ1-2, with D uncertain. The CDR3 runs 12 residues. CDR1 and CDR2 (germline): SGHRS, YFSETQ. The V end lost 7 bases, the J end lost 2 bases, and 9 bases lay between the germline ends. CDR3 sequence: CASDGGNYGYTF. CDR3 bases: TGCGCCAGCGACGGCGGGAACTATGGCTACACCTTC.

The rearrangement joins TRBV10-1 to TRBJ2-7; tentatively, D is TRBD2 (5 bases). The germline V gene has CDR1 WNHNN and CDR2 SYGVQD (reference sequence). The V gene lost 0 bases and the J gene lost 6 bases, with 27 bases spanning the gap. The length of the CDR3 is 19 residues. The CDR3: CASSESEGPPPSCFCEQYF. DNA for the CDR3: TGCGCCAGCAGTGAGTCAGAGGGTCCGCCTCCGTCTTGTTTCTGCGAGCAGTACTTC.

This clonotype was detected only a few times. As DNA, the CDR3 is TGTGCCAGCAGCTATGACAGGGGACTAAGCACAGATACGCAGTATTTT. Translating gives CASSYDRGLSTDTQYF. The J gene is TRBJ2-3, the V gene TRBV25-1; D perhaps matches TRBD1 (8 bases). The germline V gene has CDR1 MGHDK and CDR2 SYGVNS. CDR3 length: 16 amino acids. Trimming stripped 6 bases from V and 0 bases from J, with 16 bases between.

The rearrangement joins TRBV27 to TRBJ2-1; a possible D gene is TRBD1 (5 bases). This CDR3 comprises 11 residues. CDR1 is MNHEY and CDR2 is SMNVEV in the germline V gene (reference sequence). Between the trimmed V and J ends, which lost 10 bases and 6 bases, there was a span of 10 bases. CDR3 region: CAIKGRNEQFF. The CDR3 nucleotides read TGTGCCATCAAGGGGCGCAATGAGCAGTTCTTC.